This is a list of T cell receptor beta chains from one sample in a study of blood T cell repertoires in COVID-19. The assay was immunoSEQ multiplex PCR, and TCRdb's table has in-frame clones only and misses some. The data contain around 75,000 clones, roughly 91% of them singletons. The specimen was peripheral blood. These receptors were obtained from a human donor in a cohort sampled during active COVID-19. The CDR3 runs from the conserved cysteine through the conserved F or W. A D gene is named only where the DNA matches it firmly. Some rows have no size entry. The others give once, few or many, or a class for an expanded clone.

D	size	length	V	J	CDR3	DNA
NA	NA	17	TRBV12-2	TRBJ2-2	CASRTTGTGLNTGELFF	TGTGCAAGTCGCACGACGGGGACAGGGTTAAACACCGGGGAGCTGTTTTTT
TRBD1	NA	18	TRBV19	TRBJ1-2	CASSGSGQGGASSYGYTF	TGTGCCAGTAGTGGCTCGGGACAGGGTGGAGCAAGTAGCTATGGCTACACCTTC
TRBD2	NA	15	TRBV13	TRBJ2-3	CASSSLAGPTDTQYF	TGTGCCAGCAGCTCTCTAGCGGGACCCACAGATACGCAGTATTTT
NA	once	15	TRBV28	TRBJ1-5	CASSHRVVNNQPQHF	TGTGCCAGCAGCCACAGGGTAGTAAACAATCAGCCCCAGCATTTT
NA	NA	13	TRBV19	TRBJ2-7	CASSIGLFYEQYF	TGTGCCAGTAGTATAGGTCTCTTCTACGAGCAGTACTTC
NA	once	14	TRBV5-6	TRBJ1-5	CASSLGLGATPQHF	TGTGCCAGCAGCTTGGGTCTGGGGGCGACGCCCCAGCATTTT
NA	NA	12	TRBV11-2	TRBJ2-1	CASSFIGPEQFF	TGTGCCAGCAGCTTTATTGGGCCTGAGCAGTTCTTC
NA	NA	15	TRBV7-9	TRBJ2-5	CASSPGASPRETQYF	TGTGCCAGCAGCCCTGGGGCCTCCCCCAGGGAGACCCAGTACTTC
NA	NA	13	TRBV7-2	TRBJ1-3	CASSPEAGNTIYF	TGTGCCAGCAGCCCCGAGGCTGGAAACACCATATATTTT
NA	NA	15	TRBV12-1	TRBJ2-3	CASSPRLAGPDTQYF	TGTGCCAGCAGCCCCCGACTAGCGGGCCCAGATACGCAGTATTTT
TRBD1	NA	14	TRBV7-2	TRBJ2-2	CAKDRGLPTGELFF	TGTGCCAAGGACAGGGGGTTGCCTACCGGGGAGCTGTTTTTT
TRBD2	NA	18	TRBV19	TRBJ2-1	CALTLQRLAGVPYNEQFF	TGTGCCCTTACCCTCCAGAGGCTAGCGGGAGTTCCCTACAATGAGCAGTTCTTC
TRBD2	NA	15	TRBV19	TRBJ2-7	CASSPRGLAGASQYF	TGTGCCAGTAGTCCCCGTGGGCTAGCGGGCGCCTCTCAGTACTTC
NA	once	13	TRBV6-6	TRBJ1-6	CASAGLGGLALHF	TGTGCCAGTGCGGGACTCGGAGGGTTGGCCCTCCACTTT
TRBD1	once	14	TRBV3-1/TRBV3-2	TRBJ2-4	CASSHKGTGEVQYF	TGTGCCAGCAGCCATAAAGGGACAGGGGAGGTTCAGTACTTC
TRBD2	NA	15	TRBV3-1/TRBV3-2	TRBJ2-1	CASSQVAGEGNEQFF	TGTGCCAGCAGCCAAGTAGCGGGAGAGGGCAATGAGCAGTTCTTC
TRBD1	NA	18	TRBV6-4	TRBJ2-7	CASSASRATGGESYEQYF	TGTGCCAGCAGTGCTTCTCGGGCTACAGGGGGCGAGTCCTACGAGCAGTACTTC
NA	NA	14	TRBV5-4	TRBJ2-2	CASSLWANPGELFF	TGTGCCAGCAGCTTGTGGGCTAACCCCGGGGAGCTGTTTTTT
NA	NA	11	TRBV2	TRBJ1-1	CASLGNTEAFF	TGTGCCAGCCTCGGGAACACTGAAGCTTTCTTT
NA	once	13	TRBV16	TRBJ2-1	CASSQSRENEQFF	TGTGCCAGCAGCCAATCGAGGGAGAATGAGCAGTTCTTC
NA	NA	12	TRBV5-8	TRBJ2-1	CASSLFQEKQFF	TGTGCCAGCAGCTTATTTCAGGAAAAACAGTTCTTC
NA	NA	14	TRBV6-5	TRBJ1-2	CASSSQGSPGGYTF	TGTGCCAGCAGTTCCCAGGGGTCGCCTGGTGGCTACACCTTC
NA	NA	11	TRBV5-1	TRBJ1-5	CAISSVQPQHF	TGCGCCATCAGCTCGGTACAGCCCCAGCATTTT
NA	once	15	TRBV19	TRBJ2-3	CASTGTHRFTDTQYF	TGTGCCAGTACTGGGACACATAGGTTCACAGATACGCAGTATTTT
NA	NA	15	TRBV7-9	TRBJ2-3	CASSQKGMGTDTQYF	TGTGCCAGCAGCCAGAAGGGGATGGGCACAGATACGCAGTATTTT
NA	NA	16	TRBV5-7	TRBJ1-3	CASSLVEGDSGNTIYF	TGTGCCAGCAGCTTGGTGGAGGGCGACTCTGGAAACACCATATATTTT
NA	NA	17	TRBV19	TRBJ2-2	CASSINLGTGNTGELFF	TGTGCCAGTAGTATAAATCTTGGTACAGGGAACACCGGGGAGCTGTTTTTT
TRBD1	NA	16	TRBV15	TRBJ2-1	CATPRQGNSSYNEQFF	TGTGCCACCCCCCGACAGGGCAACAGCTCCTACAATGAGCAGTTCTTC
NA	NA	13	TRBV27	TRBJ2-7	CASYTYRDYEQYF	TGTGCCAGCTACACATACAGGGACTACGAGCAGTACTTC
NA	NA	12	TRBV5-5	TRBJ1-2	CASSFAGDGYTF	TGTGCCAGCAGCTTCGCAGGGGATGGCTACACCTTC
NA	NA	12	TRBV2	TRBJ1-2	CASSEGQYGYTF	TGTGCCAGCAGTGAGGGGCAATATGGCTACACCTTC
NA	NA	13	TRBV6-1	TRBJ1-1	CASSEGEKRKAFF	TGTGCCAGCAGTGAAGGGGAGAAGAGGAAAGCTTTCTTT
NA	NA	12	TRBV5-8	TRBJ2-3	CASSYRSDTQYF	TGTGCCAGCTCCTACAGGTCAGATACGCAGTATTTT
TRBD2	NA	16	TRBV19	TRBJ2-5	CASSMGGRVLQETQYF	TGTGCCAGTAGTATGGGGGGGAGGGTCCTCCAAGAGACCCAGTACTTC
NA	NA	15	TRBV11-1	TRBJ1-6	CASSLRQTYNSPLHF	TGTGCCAGCAGCTTACGACAGACCTATAATTCACCCCTCCACTTT
TRBD1	NA	12	TRBV12-3/TRBV12-4	TRBJ2-1	CASEDRADEQFF	TGTGCCAGCGAAGACAGGGCCGATGAGCAGTTCTTC
TRBD1	NA	14	TRBV11-2	TRBJ2-4	CASSLDTGGNIQYF	TGTGCCAGCAGCTTAGATACAGGGGGGAACATTCAGTACTTC
TRBD1	NA	14	TRBV7-9	TRBJ1-2	CASSPGQWIYGYTF	TGTGCCAGCAGCCCGGGACAGTGGATCTATGGCTACACCTTC
TRBD2	NA	17	TRBV11-3	TRBJ2-2	CASSSRLAGVNTGELFF	TGTGCCAGCAGCTCCCGGCTAGCGGGGGTGAACACCGGGGAGCTGTTTTTT
NA	NA	14	TRBV15	TRBJ2-5	CATTHPLAQETQYF	TGTGCCACCACCCATCCGCTAGCCCAAGAGACCCAGTACTTC
NA	NA	15	TRBV7-2	TRBJ2-1	CASSLTSASYNEQFF	TGTGCCAGCAGCCTCACTAGTGCCTCCTACAATGAGCAGTTCTTC
TRBD1	NA	16	TRBV7-3	TRBJ2-1	CASSLYPGQGYNEQFF	TGTGCCAGCAGCTTATATCCTGGACAGGGGTACAATGAGCAGTTCTTC
TRBD2	NA	16	TRBV7-2	TRBJ2-5	CASGPGAGGWSETQYF	TGTGCCAGCGGCCCCGGAGCGGGAGGGTGGAGCGAGACCCAGTACTTC
NA	NA	14	TRBV19	TRBJ1-1	CASSNRGAHAEAFF	TGTGCCAGTAGTAATCGGGGGGCACACGCTGAAGCTTTCTTT
NA	NA	16	TRBV3-1/TRBV3-2	TRBJ2-5	CASSPLGNSQGETQYF	TGTGCCAGCAGCCCTTTAGGGAACTCCCAGGGGGAGACCCAGTACTTC
NA	NA	15	TRBV9	TRBJ1-1	CASSHAGNFDSEAFF	TGTGCCAGCAGCCACGCCGGGAACTTTGACTCTGAAGCTTTCTTT
TRBD2	NA	16	TRBV6-5	TRBJ2-3	CASSYSPSGGTDTQYF	TGTGCCAGCAGTTACTCGCCGAGCGGGGGCACAGATACGCAGTATTTT
NA	once	15	TRBV12-2	TRBJ2-1	CASRPGGLKNNEQFF	TGTGCAAGTCGCCCTGGGGGACTAAAAAACAATGAGCAGTTCTTC
TRBD2	NA	15	TRBV10-2	TRBJ2-7	CASSESSGAGYEQYF	TGCGCCAGCAGTGAGTCCAGCGGGGCGGGGTACGAGCAGTACTTC
NA	NA	14	TRBV4-1	TRBJ2-5	CASSQGADQETQYF	TGCGCCAGCAGCCAAGGGGCTGACCAAGAGACCCAGTACTTC